The clone carrying this T cell receptor (beta chain) is medium-sized by share. Its antigen remains unidentified. The sample is drawn from a study of CD8+ T cells in alopecia areata. Looking at the study overall: The investigators scored severity in treated patients by the percentage of affected scalp area. Points from the study as a whole: More clonal than normal scalp was lesional scalp, particularly alopecia totalis/universalis. Sharing of TCRs across patients appeared less clear than in mice, possibly for HLA-related reasons.

The CDR3 totals 13 residues. V gave up 1 base and J gave up 2 bases, with 5 bases separating them. The germline V gene has CDR1 LGHNA and CDR2 YNFKEQ. Treatment indicated: oral pan-JAK inhibitor, 5-10 mg twice daily. Samples from alopecia areata patients were lesional scalp punch biopsies and peripheral blood. RNA extraction and reverse transcription yielded cDNA as sequencing template. The method was immunoSEQ multiplex PCR; TCRdb's version includes in-frame clones alone and lacks a portion of them. The table lists around 270,000 clones, over 45% of them singletons, with under 2% in the top ten. Sample: CD4+ T cells sorted from blood, taken at week 24, from a patient treated with tofacitinib. The V gene is TRBV4-2, the J gene TRBJ2-5; either TRBD1 or TRBD2 may supply D (5 bases each). This sequence originates from a human donor with alopecia areata. CDR3 nucleotide sequence: TGTGCCAGCAGCCAAGGGGGGCAAGAGACCCAGTACTTC. Residues: CASSQGGQETQYF.